These T cell receptor beta chains were read from a single sample in a study of blood T cell repertoires in COVID-19. The assay was immunoSEQ multiplex PCR, and TCRdb's table has in-frame clones only and misses some. The sample carries some 150,000 clones, about 85% recorded once. Sequenced material: peripheral blood. Source of these receptors: a man aged 40-55 years with acute or convalescent COVID-19. CDR3s include the opening cysteine and the closing phenylalanine or tryptophan. Each record gives: CDR3 DNA, CDR3 protein, J gene, D gene, V gene, clone size. A D gene is named only where the DNA matches it firmly. Rows give clone size only sometimes, using once, few, many, or a class for an expanded clone.

DNA: TGTGCCAGCAGCTTAAGATTCAGGGACGAGCAGTACTTC; CDR3: CASSLRFRDEQYF; J: TRBJ2-7; D: -; V: TRBV7-8; size: -
DNA: TGTGCCAGCAGCCCGGGGTATTCCTATAATTCACCCCTCCACTTT; CDR3: CASSPGYSYNSPLHF; J: TRBJ1-6; D: -; V: TRBV11-2; size: -
DNA: TGTGCCAGTAAACCAGGGGCAGGGAACAATTCACCCCTCCACTTT; CDR3: CASKPGAGNNSPLHF; J: TRBJ1-6; D: -; V: TRBV19; size: -
DNA: TGCAGCGTTGAGGGGGCCCACACAGATACGCAGTATTTT; CDR3: CSVEGAHTDTQYF; J: TRBJ2-3; D: -; V: TRBV29-1; size: -
DNA: TGTGCCAGCAGCGCCCGAGCTGGCGGGGGGGCAACAGATACGCAGTATTTT; CDR3: CASSARAGGGATDTQYF; J: TRBJ2-3; D: TRBD2; V: TRBV9; size: -
DNA: TGTGCCAGGGAGGGACAGCAGGACTATGGCTACACCTTC; CDR3: CAREGQQDYGYTF; J: TRBJ1-2; D: TRBD1; V: TRBV2; size: few
DNA: TGTGCCAGCAGTGCCCAGGGCGGTGGCTACACCTTC; CDR3: CASSAQGGGYTF; J: TRBJ1-2; D: -; V: TRBV28; size: -
DNA: TGTGCCAGCAGCTTAGAGAGGACTAGCGGGGGGCGACAAGAGACCCAGTACTTC; CDR3: CASSLERTSGGRQETQYF; J: TRBJ2-5; D: TRBD2; V: TRBV7-9; size: -
DNA: TGTGCCAGCAGCTCCCCCGGACTGAGGGATTCACCCCTCCACTTT; CDR3: CASSSPGLRDSPLHF; J: TRBJ1-6; D: -; V: TRBV5-6; size: -
DNA: TGTGCCAGCAGCCCCCTAAGGGAGGGTGATGAAAAACTGTTTTTT; CDR3: CASSPLREGDEKLFF; J: TRBJ1-4; D: -; V: TRBV9; size: -
DNA: TGCGCCAGCAGCCAAGATCTTAGCGGGGGGGTCTACAATGAGCAGTTCTTC; CDR3: CASSQDLSGGVYNEQFF; J: TRBJ2-1; D: TRBD2; V: TRBV4-3; size: -
DNA: TGTGCCAGCAGCCAGAAGGGACAGGGGGCAAACACCATATATTTT; CDR3: CASSQKGQGANTIYF; J: TRBJ1-3; D: TRBD1; V: TRBV7-9; size: -
DNA: TGCAGCGTTGATAGAGGGGGCGGCTATGGCTACACCTTC; CDR3: CSVDRGGGYGYTF; J: TRBJ1-2; D: TRBD1; V: TRBV29-1; size: -
DNA: TGCAGCGTCCGCCCCGGGACTAGCGGGCCTTACTACGAGCAGTACTTC; CDR3: CSVRPGTSGPYYEQYF; J: TRBJ2-7; D: TRBD2; V: TRBV29-1; size: few
DNA: TGTGCCTGGAGTGAATACAGGGGGTATGAGCAGTTCTTC; CDR3: CAWSEYRGYEQFF; J: TRBJ2-1; D: TRBD1; V: TRBV30; size: -
DNA: TGTGCCAGCAACAAGGGGGGGTACGAGCAGTACTTC; CDR3: CASNKGGYEQYF; J: TRBJ2-7; D: -; V: TRBV6-5; size: -
DNA: TGCGCCAGCAGCCAAGATGCAGCGGGGGTAATGATGACGCAGTATTTT; CDR3: CASSQDAAGVMMTQYF; J: TRBJ2-3; D: TRBD2; V: TRBV4-3; size: -
DNA: TGCGCCAGCAGCCCCACGGGGGGAAACTATGGCTACACCTTC; CDR3: CASSPTGGNYGYTF; J: TRBJ1-2; D: -; V: TRBV5-1; size: -
DNA: TGTGCCAGCAGCTTAGGTTCCGGACAGAACTATGGCTACACCTTC; CDR3: CASSLGSGQNYGYTF; J: TRBJ1-2; D: -; V: TRBV7-6; size: -
DNA: TGTGCCAGCAGCTCCGGGGGGGCCCCGGGGACCCAGTACTTC; CDR3: CASSSGGAPGTQYF; J: TRBJ2-5; D: TRBD2; V: TRBV11-2; size: -
DNA: TGCGCCAGCAGCTTTCTAGCGGGGGGAAACACCGGGGAGCTGTTTTTT; CDR3: CASSFLAGGNTGELFF; J: TRBJ2-2; D: TRBD2; V: TRBV5-1; size: -
DNA: TGTGCCAGCAGCCGGTCGTTAGGGGGTGGGAACGAGCAGTACTTC; CDR3: CASSRSLGGGNEQYF; J: TRBJ2-7; D: -; V: TRBV7-9; size: -
DNA: TGTGCCAGCAGTTCCGGGGGGCCATTTCGGGAGACCCAGTACTTC; CDR3: CASSSGGPFRETQYF; J: TRBJ2-5; D: -; V: TRBV5-4; size: -
DNA: TGTGCCAGCAGCTTAGTCGGCGGGGGGGCGGACGAGCAGTACTTC; CDR3: CASSLVGGGADEQYF; J: TRBJ2-7; D: TRBD2; V: TRBV7-6; size: few
DNA: TGTGCCAGCAGCTTGTTTACGGGGGGCGAAGAGACCCAGTACTTC; CDR3: CASSLFTGGEETQYF; J: TRBJ2-5; D: -; V: TRBV11-2; size: -